The 6 T cell receptor beta chains listed next were all sequenced from one sample in a study of blood T cell repertoires in COVID-19. Method: immunoSEQ multiplex PCR; TCRdb's copy keeps in-frame clones and lacks some. The sample contains 50,000 to 55,000 clones, approximately 90% of which appear only once. Sequenced input: peripheral blood. These receptors were collected from a man aged 45-60 years with acute or convalescent COVID-19.

This chain connects TRBV27 to TRBJ1-5; 9 bases line up with TRBD1. Unmatched junction bases numbered 9, after V lost 6 bases and J lost 3 bases. The CDR3 extends over 16 amino acids. The germline gives CDR1 MNHEY, CDR2 SMNVEV (reference sequence). The CDR3 DNA is TGTGCCAGCAGAAAGACAGGGGGAATTTCCAATCAGCCCCAGCATTTT. It yields the protein CASRKTGGISNQPQHF.

The chain couples TRBV6-2 or TRBV6-3 to TRBJ2-3; D ambiguous. The V end was cut by 5 bases, the J end by 0 bases, with 6 bases between. This CDR3 comprises 13 residues. The germline V gene encodes CDR1 MNHEY and CDR2 SVGEGT. The CDR3 is CASSRYSTDTQYF. For the CDR3, the DNA is TGTGCCAGCAGTCGGTATAGCACAGATACGCAGTATTTT.

V gene TRBV3-1 (or the pseudogene TRBV3-2) combines with J gene TRBJ2-1; D perhaps matches TRBD2 (5 bases). The CDR3 runs to 17 residues. V was shortened by 1 base and J by 9 bases, with 22 bases between the two germline ends. Germline V gives CDR1 LGHDT, CDR2 YNNKEL (reference sequence). CDR3 bases: TGTGCCAGCAGCCAAGGTTACGGGCGGGCCAGCCATCGTGAGCAGTTCTTC. It encodes CASSQGYGRASHREQFF.

This clone is medium-sized. The chain recombines TRBV5-8 with TRBJ2-7, with 10 positions matching TRBD1. V lost 4 bases to trimming and J lost 4 bases; unmatched junction nucleotides: 11. CDR1 is SGHTS and CDR2 is YDEGEE in the germline V gene. The CDR3 is 16 amino acids. The CDR3 spells CASSQRRGTGEYEQYF. CDR3 in DNA: TGTGCCAGCAGCCAAAGGCGTGGGACAGGGGAATACGAGCAGTACTTC.

V usage is TRBV7-9 and J usage is TRBJ2-1; 10 positions agree with TRBD1. This CDR3 comprises 16 residues. Germline V gene data show CDR1 as SEHNR and CDR2 as FQNEAQ (reference sequence). V lost 6 bases and J lost 5; bases outside the gene matches: 10. The CDR3 region has the DNA TGTGCCAGCAGACCGGGGGGGACAGGGGATAACAATGAGCAGTTCTTC. Amino acid sequence: CASRPGGTGDNNEQFF.

V usage is TRBV7-9 and J usage is TRBJ2-5; D ambiguous. Trimming removed 0 bases from V and 4 bases from J, with 15 bases in between. Germline CDR1 reads SEHNR; CDR2 reads FQNEAQ (reference sequence). There are 16 residues in the CDR3. The CDR3 here is CASSLALGGPRETQYF. Written as DNA, the CDR3 is TGTGCCAGCAGCTTAGCGCTCGGCGGCCCGAGAGAGACCCAGTACTTC.